Below are 8 T cell receptor beta chains sequenced from a single sample in a study of T cells in Graves' hyperthyroidism and ophthalmopathy (dated 2019 in TCRdb). To prepare the library, multiplex PCR was applied. Sequencing took place on an Illumina HiSeq 2000. The TCR beta CDR3 regions were amplified from RNA transcripts. For the first round of RT-PCR on the TCR CDR3, the HTBI primer set was used together with the Qiagen OneStep RT-PCR kit. TCRdb took the public reads, trimmed them with fastp at Q25, ran MiXCR for clone calling and kept in-frame beta chains. Rows matching on CDR3 protein sequence are summarized as one entry with the most common DNA and genes. This sample has roughly 700,000 distinct CDR3 sequences in its table, and 13% to 15% of those were observed once. 10% to 13% of the sample rests with the top ten. The sequenced material came from blood. The receptors here all came from a woman in her late teens or twenties with Graves' hyperthyroidism.

This clonotype was seen a few times. V gene TRBV7-3 combines with J gene TRBJ2-1; 11 bases are shared with TRBD2. This CDR3 spans 15 amino acids. Germline V gives CDR1 SGHTA, CDR2 FQGTGA. V trimming: 6 bases; J trimming: 9 bases; junction bases outside the gene matches: 10. CDR3 sequence reads: CASSYTSGRGREQFF. CDR3 coding DNA: TGTGCCAGCAGTTATACTAGCGGGAGAGGGCGTGAGCAGTTCTTC. Using reference TRBV7-3 and TRBJ2-1 for the parts outside the CDR3, the full variable domain is GAGVSQTPSNKVTEKGKYVELRCDPISGHTALYWYRQSLGQGPEFLIYFQGTGAADDSGLPNDRFFAVRPEGSVSTLKIQRTERGDSAVYLCASSYTSGRGREQFFGPGTRLTVL.

This chain uses TRBV6-1 with TRBJ2-7; perhaps TRBD2 as D (5 bases). Germline V gene sequence: CDR1 MNHNS, CDR2 SASEGT. CDR3 length equals 18 residues. The germline V and J ends were trimmed by 6 bases and 3 bases, with 27 bases remaining between them. Here the CDR3 reads CASRGGPGSRPPFYEQYF. DNA of the CDR3: TGTGCCAGCAGAGGAGGTCCGGGATCAAGACCTCCATTCTACGAGCAGTACTTC.

This clonotype came up a few times. V is TRBV6-4 and J is TRBJ1-1; D not certain. The CDR3 runs 13 residues. V was cut by 2 bases and J by 4 bases, with 8 bases left in between. Looked up from germline, CDR1 is MRHNA and CDR2 is SNTAGT. The DNA for the CDR3 is TGTGCCAGCAGTGACAGGCCATTCACTGAAGCTTTCTTT. This gives the protein CASSDRPFTEAFF.

Many counts were recorded for this clonotype. This sequence joins TRBV11-3 and TRBJ2-1; the match to TRBD2 covers 7 bases. The CDR3 runs 16 residues. Germline loops: CDR1 SGHNT, CDR2 YENEEA. J gave up 1 base and V 1 base, and 4 bases lay outside the gene matches. The CDR3, as DNA: TGTGCCAGCAGCTTAGGGGGGGGTAGATCCTACAATGAGCAGTTCTTC. The encoded protein is CASSLGGGRSYNEQFF.

Only a few counts were recorded for this clonotype. This chain joins TRBV3-1 and TRBJ2-1, with D perhaps matching TRBD1 (6 bases). Trimming took off 1 base at V and 6 bases at J, with 10 bases between the two ends. CDR1 and CDR2 from the germline V gene are LGHDT and YNNKEL (reference sequence). This CDR3 is built from 14 residues. CDR3 DNA sequence: TGTGCCAGCAGCCAAGTTGGGGGCGGCAATGAGCAGTTCTTC. Translation: CASSQVGGGNEQFF.

This clonotype was seen ten or more times. The chain links TRBV11-2 to TRBJ2-1; TRBD1 might be the D (5 bases). Germline V CDR1 and CDR2: SGHAT, FQNNGV. Trimming shortened V by 1 base and J by 5 bases, and 9 bases separated the two germline ends. This CDR3 has 14 residues. In nucleotides, the CDR3 is TGTGCCAGCAGCTTAGGGGGCACGAACAATGAGCAGTTCTTC. This sequence encodes CASSLGGTNNEQFF.

This rearrangement joins TRBV7-8 to TRBJ2-1; 16 bases align to TRBD2. Germline trimming cut 1 base from V and 8 bases from J; bases unmatched to any gene: 14. Germline values: CDR1 SGHVS, CDR2 FQNEAQ. This CDR3 contains 20 residues. The CDR3: CASSLDAGTSGRARSHEQFF. The CDR3 nucleotides read TGTGCCAGCAGCTTAGACGCCGGGACTAGCGGGAGGGCCAGGTCTCATGAGCAGTTCTTC.

This rearrangement joins TRBV19 to TRBJ1-1; D is possibly TRBD1 (5 bases). V was cut by 3 bases and J by 5 bases, with 13 bases left in between. The CDR3 runs to 14 residues. The germline V gene has CDR1 LNHDA and CDR2 SQIVND (reference sequence). CDR3 coding DNA: TGTGCCAGTAGTATTAATCCAGGGAATACTGAAGCTTTCTTT. This translates into CASSINPGNTEAFF.